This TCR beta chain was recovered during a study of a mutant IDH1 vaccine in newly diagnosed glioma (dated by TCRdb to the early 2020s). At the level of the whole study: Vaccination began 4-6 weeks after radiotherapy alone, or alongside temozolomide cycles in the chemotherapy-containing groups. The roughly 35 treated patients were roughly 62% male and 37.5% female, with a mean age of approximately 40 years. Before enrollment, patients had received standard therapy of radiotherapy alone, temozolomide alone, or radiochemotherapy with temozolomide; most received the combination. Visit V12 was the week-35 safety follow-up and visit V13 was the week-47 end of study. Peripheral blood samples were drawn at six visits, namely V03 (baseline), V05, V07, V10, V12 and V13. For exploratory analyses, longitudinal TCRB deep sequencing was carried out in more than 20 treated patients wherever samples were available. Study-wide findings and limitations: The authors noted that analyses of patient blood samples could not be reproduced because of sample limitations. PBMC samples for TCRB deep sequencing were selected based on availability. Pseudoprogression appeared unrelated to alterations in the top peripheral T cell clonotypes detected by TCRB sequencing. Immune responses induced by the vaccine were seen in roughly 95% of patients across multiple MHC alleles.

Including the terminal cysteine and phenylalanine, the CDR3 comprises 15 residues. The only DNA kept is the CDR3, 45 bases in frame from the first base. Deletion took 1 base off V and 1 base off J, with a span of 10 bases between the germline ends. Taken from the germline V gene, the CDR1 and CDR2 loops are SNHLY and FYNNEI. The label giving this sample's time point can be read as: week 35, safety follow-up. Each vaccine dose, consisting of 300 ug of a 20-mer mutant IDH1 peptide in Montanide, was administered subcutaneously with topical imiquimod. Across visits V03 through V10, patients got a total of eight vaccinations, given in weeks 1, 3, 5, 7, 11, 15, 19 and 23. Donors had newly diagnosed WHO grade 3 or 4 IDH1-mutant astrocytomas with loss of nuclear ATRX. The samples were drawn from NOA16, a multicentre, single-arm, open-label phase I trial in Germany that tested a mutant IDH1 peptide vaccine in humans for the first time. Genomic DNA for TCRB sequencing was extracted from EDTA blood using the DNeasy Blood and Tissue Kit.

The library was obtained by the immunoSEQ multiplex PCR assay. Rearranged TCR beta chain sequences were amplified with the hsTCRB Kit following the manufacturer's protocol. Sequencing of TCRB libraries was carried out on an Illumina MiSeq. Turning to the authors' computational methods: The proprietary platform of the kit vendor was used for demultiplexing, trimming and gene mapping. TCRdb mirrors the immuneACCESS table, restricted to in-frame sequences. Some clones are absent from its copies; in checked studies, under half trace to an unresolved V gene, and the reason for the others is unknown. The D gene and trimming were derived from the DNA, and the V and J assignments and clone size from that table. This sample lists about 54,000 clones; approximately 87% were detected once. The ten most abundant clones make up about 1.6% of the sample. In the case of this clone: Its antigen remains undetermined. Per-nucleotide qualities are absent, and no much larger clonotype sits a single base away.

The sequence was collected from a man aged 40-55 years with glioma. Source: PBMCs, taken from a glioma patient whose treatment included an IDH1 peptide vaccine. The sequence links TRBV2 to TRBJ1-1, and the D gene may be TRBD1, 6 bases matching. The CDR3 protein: CASSEDRAGNTEAFF. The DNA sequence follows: TGTGCCAGCAGTGAAGACAGGGCGGGGAACACTGAAGCTTTCTTT. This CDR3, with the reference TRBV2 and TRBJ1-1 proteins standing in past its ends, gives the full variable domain EPEVTQTPSHQVTQMGQEVILRCVPISNHLYFYWYRQILGQKVEFLVSFYNNEISEKSEIFDDQFSVERPDGSNFTLKIRSTKLEDSAMYFCASSEDRAGNTEAFFGQGTRLTVV.